This section outlines one T cell receptor beta chain sequence together with its context. The antigen remains undetermined. Generated by immunoSEQ multiplex PCR, the TCRdb table keeps only in-frame clones and is missing some. The profile shows roughly 20,000 clones, roughly 25% of them singletons. Indicated treatment: randomized to nivolumab then ipilimumab (arm A) or the reverse (arm B). These data come from a study of sequential checkpoint blockade in melanoma. Study context: DNA from 95 or so pretreatment tumor samples underwent TCRβ immunosequencing. Study-level results: Rising tumor T-cell fraction and clonality meant about 30 times likelier benefit.

The sample consisted of tumor tissue (inferred from file names), taken from a patient given nivolumab and ipilimumab in sequence. This sequence was found in a human donor with melanoma.

In DNA, the CDR3 is TGCGCCAGCAGCCGTCCGGATCAGGTAAACACTGAAGCTTTCTTT. Amino acids: CASSRPDQVNTEAFF. The chain carries TRBV5-1 and TRBJ1-1; D is undetermined. The V end was cut by 4 bases, the J end by 2 bases, with 15 bases between. The CDR3 runs 15 residues. From germline, CDR1 is SGHRS and CDR2 YFSETQ.